A single sample gave rise to the 14 T cell receptor beta chains below, sequenced in a study of identical twins (dated by TCRdb to 2015 to 2016). Library creation used 5' RACE. Data came from an Illumina HiSeq 2000. TCRdb took the public reads, trimmed them with fastp at Q25, ran MiXCR for clone calling and kept in-frame beta chains. Rows with a matching CDR3 protein are joined into one entry that keeps the most common DNA and genes. This sample comprises hundreds of thousands of distinct CDR3 sequences, 5.5% to 6.5% of them detected only once. The ten largest account for 1.5% to 2% of the sample. Sequencing input: naive T cells sorted from blood. Explained via the paper, the cell subset or site label denotes: cells isolated with a human naive T-cell isolation kit. Every receptor here comes from a man between 18 and 29 years old in good health.

The chain couples TRBV27 to TRBJ2-3; D is uncertain. Germline V gene data show CDR1 as MNHEY and CDR2 as SMNVEV (reference sequence). Trimming cost V 0 bases and J 3 bases, with 7 bases left between them. This CDR3 contains 14 residues. DNA of the CDR3: TGTGCCAGCAGTTTATCGAGGCCGACAGATACGCAGTATTTT. Translation gives CASSLSRPTDTQYF.

In this sample, this clonotype turned up a few times. This rearrangement joins TRBV5-1 to TRBJ2-3; 7 bases line up with TRBD1. Germline loops: CDR1 SGHRS, CDR2 YFSETQ. This CDR3 is 16 amino acids long. V was pared by 3 bases and J by 4 bases, with 11 bases of the junction left unmatched. The CDR3: CASSSMTGTAPDTQYF. In nucleotides, the CDR3 is TGCGCCAGCAGCTCGATGACCGGGACAGCTCCAGATACGCAGTATTTT. Combining the CDR3 with reference TRBV5-1 and TRBJ2-3 gives the whole variable domain KAGVTQTPRYLIKTRGQQVTLSCSPISGHRSVSWYQQTPGQGLQFLFEYFSETQRNKGNFPGRFSGRQFSNSRSEMNVSTLELGDSALYLCASSSMTGTAPDTQYFGPGTRLTVL.

This clonotype showed up many times. This chain joins TRBV5-1 and TRBJ2-4; TRBD2 matches at 7 bases. This CDR3 spans 17 amino acids. Germline V gene data show CDR1 as SGHRS and CDR2 as YFSETQ. V dropped 4 bases and J dropped 6; count of bases not matched to a gene: 16. Here the CDR3 reads CASSLDKGGSVGNIQYF. The CDR3 bases are TGCGCCAGCAGCCTGGACAAGGGAGGGAGTGTCGGAAACATTCAGTACTTC.

This clonotype was detected only a few times. J is TRBJ1-3 and V is TRBV25-1, with D unclear. Trimming took off 7 bases at V and 4 bases at J, with 8 bases between the two ends. CDR1 and CDR2 from the germline V gene are MGHDK and SYGVNS. The CDR3 covers 12 residues. The CDR3 DNA reads as TGTGCCAGCAAGGCGCCGGGAAACACCATATATTTT. This translates into CASKAPGNTIYF.

Notes on this clonotype: Being one base from a much bigger clone, this may be a read error. The V gene is TRBV11-2, the J gene TRBJ2-1, with TRBD2 matching 7 bases. Near its end, the DNA agrees better with TRBJ2-7, so the J call may be wrong. CDR1 SGHAT and CDR2 FQNNGV come from the germline V gene. CDR3 length equals 14 residues. The chain's CDR3 is CASSDRDYYNEQYF. Here the CDR3 DNA reads TGTGCCAGCAGCGACCGGGACTACTACAATGAGCAGTACTTC.

This clonotype was seen only a few times. The chain links TRBV7-2 to TRBJ1-2; D not resolved. The CDR3 runs to 15 residues. Per the germline V gene, CDR1 is SGHTA and CDR2 is FQGNSA. Trimming took off 5 bases at V and 8 bases at J, with 21 bases between the two ends. CDR3 sequence (DNA): TGTGCCAGCAGCCGACCGGGAACAAGGAGTCAAGGCTACACCTTC. This sequence encodes CASSRPGTRSQGYTF.

To note about this clonotype: The CDR3 does not close with the conserved phenylalanine or tryptophan, likely indicating a read error. J is TRBJ2-3 and V is TRBV12-3 or TRBV12-4; 9 bases line up with TRBD2. This CDR3 comprises 16 residues. The V segment lost 1 base and the J segment 11 bases; nucleotides outside the gene matches: 13. This CDR3 reads CASSLGLAGSTDVQYS. CDR3 nucleotide sequence: TGTGCCAGCAGTTTAGGCCTAGCGGGAAGCACAGATGTGCAGTATTCT.

There are a few counts of this clonotype. The V call is TRBV5-1, the J call TRBJ2-3; D tentatively fits TRBD1 or TRBD2 (6 bases each). The V gene's germline CDR1 is SGHRS and CDR2 YFSETQ. V was cut by 4 bases and J by 3 bases, with 15 bases left in between. This CDR3 is 15 amino acids long. The CDR3 region is CASSPGAGRTDTQYF. CDR3 bases: TGCGCCAGCAGCCCGGGGGCGGGAAGGACAGATACGCAGTATTTT.

The chain recombines TRBV29-1 with TRBJ1-2; TRBD1 might be the D (6 bases). The CDR3 runs 12 residues. V shed 6 bases and J shed 5 bases, with 13 bases lying between them. The germline CDR1 and CDR2 sequences are SQVTM and ANQGSEA. CDR3 protein: CSVRGMEYGYTF. The DNA of the CDR3 is TGCAGCGTCAGGGGTATGGAGTATGGCTACACCTTC.

A few counts support this clonotype. This chain connects TRBV20-1 to TRBJ2-4; D not resolved. The CDR3 has 10 amino acids. Germline lookup yields CDR1 DFQATT and CDR2 SNEGSKA (reference sequence). Trimming shortened V by 6 bases and J by 10 bases, and 10 bases separated the two germline ends. The CDR3 sequence: CSAQAKIQYF. The CDR3 DNA is TGCAGTGCGCAAGCTAAAATTCAGTACTTC.

This clonotype was picked up many times. V and J are TRBV14 and TRBJ2-1; no clear D. There are 15 residues in the CDR3. With 4 bases removed from V and 0 bases from J, the gap between germline ends came to 10 bases. CDR1 is SGHDN, CDR2 FVKESK, per germline. The CDR3 DNA is TGTGCCAGCAGCCGGTGGCCAAGCTCCTACAATGAGCAGTTCTTC. It codes for CASSRWPSSYNEQFF.

In this sample, this clonotype turned up a few times. CDR3 amino acids: CASKRLGRLAGRETQYF. The CDR3 DNA follows: TGTGCCAGCAAGAGGCTCGGGCGTCTAGCGGGCCGAGAGACCCAGTACTTC. This chain joins TRBV27 and TRBJ2-5, with 8 bases fitting TRBD2. The CDR3 has 17 amino acids. The trim removed 7 bases at V and 4 bases at J, leaving 17 bases unmatched. CDR1 and CDR2 from the germline V gene are MNHEY and SMNVEV (reference sequence).

This clonotype was seen ten or more times. The rearrangement links TRBV20-1 to TRBJ2-3; 9 nucleotides agree with TRBD2. The V gene's germline CDR1 is DFQATT and CDR2 SNEGSKA (reference sequence). The CDR3 is 16 amino acids. V trimming: 6 bases; J trimming: 1 base; junction bases outside the gene matches: 11. CDR3: CSAPIGSGGGTDTQYF. The CDR3 region has the DNA TGCAGTGCACCTATTGGTAGCGGGGGAGGCACAGATACGCAGTATTTT.

In this sample, this clonotype turned up many times. The chain combines TRBV7-9 with TRBJ2-1, with D maybe TRBD1 (6 bases). In germline, CDR1 is SEHNR, CDR2 FQNEAQ (reference sequence). The CDR3 runs to 15 residues. Trimming took off 3 bases at V and 6 bases at J, with 15 bases between the two ends. The CDR3 spells CASSFITGDTNEQFF. The CDR3 region has the DNA TGTGCCAGCAGCTTCATCACTGGGGACACCAATGAGCAGTTCTTC.